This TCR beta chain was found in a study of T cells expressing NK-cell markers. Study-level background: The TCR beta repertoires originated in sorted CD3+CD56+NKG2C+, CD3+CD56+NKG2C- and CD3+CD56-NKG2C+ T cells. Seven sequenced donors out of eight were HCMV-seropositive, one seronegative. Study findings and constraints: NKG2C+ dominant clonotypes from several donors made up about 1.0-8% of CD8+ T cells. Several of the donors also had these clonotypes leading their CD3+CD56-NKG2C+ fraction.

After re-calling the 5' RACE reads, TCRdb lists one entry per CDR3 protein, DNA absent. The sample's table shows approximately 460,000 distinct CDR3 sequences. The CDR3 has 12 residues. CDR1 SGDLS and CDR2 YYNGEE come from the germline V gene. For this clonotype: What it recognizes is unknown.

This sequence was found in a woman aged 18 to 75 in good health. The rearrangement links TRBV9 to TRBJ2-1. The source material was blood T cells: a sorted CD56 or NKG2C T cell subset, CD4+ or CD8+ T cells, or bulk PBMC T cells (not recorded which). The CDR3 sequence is CASSPRTDEQFF.